The source of this T cell receptor beta chain is a study of T cell responses to AZD1222 COVID-19 vaccine. Notes on the study in general: The sample set comprised mostly white British donors with more females, and clonal diversity was possibly underestimated. Unmutated variant regions reportedly attract nearly half of all spike-specific TCRs.

Assay: immunoSEQ multiplex PCR; the TCRdb copy retains only in-frame clones and omits some. The profile covers approximately 94,000 clones, with approximately 87% appearing a single time and 15% to 20% taken by the ten largest. This CDR3 region has 16 residues. From germline, CDR1 is DFQATT and CDR2 SNEGSKA (reference sequence). Unmatched junction bases numbered 6, after V lost 3 bases and J lost 2 bases. As regards this clone: Its antigen is currently unknown.

This sequence joins TRBV20-1 and TRBJ2-3, with 12 bases aligning to TRBD2. This sequence originates from an adult in good health. The specimen comprised peripheral blood, sampled on day 0 of AZD1222 vaccination. CDR3 sequence (DNA): TGCAGTGCTAGTCCCCCTAGCGGGGGGGACACAGATACGCAGTATTTT. It is translated as CSASPPSGGDTDTQYF.